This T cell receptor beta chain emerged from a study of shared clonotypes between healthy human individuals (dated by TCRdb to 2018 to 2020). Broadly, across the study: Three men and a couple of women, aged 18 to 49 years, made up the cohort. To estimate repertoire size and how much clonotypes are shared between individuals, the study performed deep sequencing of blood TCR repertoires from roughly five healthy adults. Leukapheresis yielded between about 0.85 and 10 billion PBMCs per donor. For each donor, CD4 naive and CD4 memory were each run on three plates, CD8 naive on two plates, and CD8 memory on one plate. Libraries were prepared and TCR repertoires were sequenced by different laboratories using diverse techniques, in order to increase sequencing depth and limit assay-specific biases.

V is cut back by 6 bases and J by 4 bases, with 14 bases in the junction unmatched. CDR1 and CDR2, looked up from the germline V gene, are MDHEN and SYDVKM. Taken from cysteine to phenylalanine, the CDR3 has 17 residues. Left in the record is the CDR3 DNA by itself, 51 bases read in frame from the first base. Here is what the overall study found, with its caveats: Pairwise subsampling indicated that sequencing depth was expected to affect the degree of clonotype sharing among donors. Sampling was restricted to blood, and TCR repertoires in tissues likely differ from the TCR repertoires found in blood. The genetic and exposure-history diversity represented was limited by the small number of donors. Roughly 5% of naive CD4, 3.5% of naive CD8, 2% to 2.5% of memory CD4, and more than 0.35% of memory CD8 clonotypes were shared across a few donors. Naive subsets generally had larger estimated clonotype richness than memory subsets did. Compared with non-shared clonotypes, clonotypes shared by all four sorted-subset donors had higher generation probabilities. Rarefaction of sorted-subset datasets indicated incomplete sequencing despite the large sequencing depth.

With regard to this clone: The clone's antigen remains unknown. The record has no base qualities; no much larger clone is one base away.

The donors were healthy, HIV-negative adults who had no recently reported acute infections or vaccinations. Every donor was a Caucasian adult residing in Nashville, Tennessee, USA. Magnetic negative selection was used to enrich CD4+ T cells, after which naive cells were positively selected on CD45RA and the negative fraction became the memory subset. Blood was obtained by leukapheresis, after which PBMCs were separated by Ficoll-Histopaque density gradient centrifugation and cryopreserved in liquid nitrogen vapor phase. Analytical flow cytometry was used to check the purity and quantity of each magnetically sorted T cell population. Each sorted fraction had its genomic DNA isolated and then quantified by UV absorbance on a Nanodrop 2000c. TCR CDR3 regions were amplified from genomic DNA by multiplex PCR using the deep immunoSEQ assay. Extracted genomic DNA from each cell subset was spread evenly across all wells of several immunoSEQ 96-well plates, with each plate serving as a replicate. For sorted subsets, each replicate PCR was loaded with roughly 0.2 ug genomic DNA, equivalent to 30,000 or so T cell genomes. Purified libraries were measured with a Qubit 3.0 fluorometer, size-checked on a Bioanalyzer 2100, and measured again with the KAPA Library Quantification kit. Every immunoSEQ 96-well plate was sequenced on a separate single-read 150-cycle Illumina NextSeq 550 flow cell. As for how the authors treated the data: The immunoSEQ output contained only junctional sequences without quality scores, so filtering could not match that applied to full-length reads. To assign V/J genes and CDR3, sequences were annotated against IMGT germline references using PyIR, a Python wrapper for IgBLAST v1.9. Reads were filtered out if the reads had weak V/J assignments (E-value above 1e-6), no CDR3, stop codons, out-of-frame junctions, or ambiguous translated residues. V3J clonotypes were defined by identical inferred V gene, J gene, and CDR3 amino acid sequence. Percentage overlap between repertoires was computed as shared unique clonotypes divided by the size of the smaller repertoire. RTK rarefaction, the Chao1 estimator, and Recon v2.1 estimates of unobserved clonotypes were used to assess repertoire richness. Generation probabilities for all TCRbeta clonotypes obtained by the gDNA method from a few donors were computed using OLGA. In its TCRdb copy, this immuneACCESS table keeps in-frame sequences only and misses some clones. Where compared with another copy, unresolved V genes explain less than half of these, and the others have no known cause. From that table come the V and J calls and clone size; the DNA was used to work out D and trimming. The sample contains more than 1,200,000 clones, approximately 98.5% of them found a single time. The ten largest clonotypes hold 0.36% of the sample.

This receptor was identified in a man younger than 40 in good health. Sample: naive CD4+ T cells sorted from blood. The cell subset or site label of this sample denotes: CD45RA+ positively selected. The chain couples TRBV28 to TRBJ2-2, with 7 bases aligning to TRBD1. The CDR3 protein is CASSPPGQGVSTGELFF. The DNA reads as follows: TGTGCCAGCAGCCCTCCAGGGCAGGGGGTCAGCACCGGGGAGCTGTTTTTT.